This is a list of T cell receptor beta chains from one sample in a study of Ad26.COV2.S vaccination and SARS-CoV-2 variants. Only in-frame clones appear in the TCRdb table, and some are missing; sequencing was by immunoSEQ multiplex PCR. This sample has about 180,000 clones, with about 83% found just once. The specimen comprised peripheral blood, sampled after recovery from COVID-19. These receptors were obtained from a human donor who had recovered from COVID-19. CDR3s include the opening cysteine and the closing phenylalanine or tryptophan. Rows give clone size only sometimes, using once, few, many, or a class for an expanded clone.

CDR3 protein: CASSQGTGVGQYF
V gene: TRBV14
clone size: .

CDR3 protein: CASKHWATSGGAADTQYF
V gene: TRBV5-4
clone size: .

CDR3 protein: CATTSGRASNEQYF
V gene: TRBV10-3
clone size: .

CDR3 protein: CASSLNEGARNNEQFF
V gene: TRBV7-9
clone size: .

CDR3 protein: CASSLEGAQPQHF
V gene: TRBV7-9
clone size: .

CDR3 protein: CASSYSGGVQKTQYF
V gene: TRBV6-5
clone size: .

CDR3 protein: CASSIGAGSPYEQYF
V gene: TRBV19
clone size: few

CDR3 protein: CASSSGGGYTTKNIQYF
V gene: TRBV28
clone size: once

CDR3 protein: CASSRTSRADTQYF
V gene: TRBV7-9
clone size: .

CDR3 protein: CASSLSAGGGRYGYTF
V gene: TRBV27
clone size: .